The 28 T cell receptor beta chains presented below share a single source sample, sequenced in a study of shared clonotypes between healthy human individuals. Sequencing was performed with immunoSEQ multiplex PCR; in TCRdb, only in-frame clones are kept and a portion is missing. In the table there are more than 550,000 clones, about nine tenths of which are singletons. Sequencing was performed on memory CD8+ T cells from PBMCs. Subset of the sample: CD45RO+ cells pooled with CCR7-negative TemRA cells. Every receptor here comes from a man aged 18 to 29 in good health. Some clones in this sample may be carry-over from other donors' samples.

The chain has TRBV6-1 and TRBJ2-7; no clear D. V lost 3 bases and J lost 4, with 13 bases in between. Germline CDR1 and CDR2: MNHNS and SASEGT. The CDR3 sequence is 14 residues long. The CDR3 loop reads CASSDNHLGYEQYF. The DNA for the CDR3 is TGTGCCAGCAGTGATAATCACTTAGGTTACGAGCAGTACTTC.

The chain joins TRBV27 to TRBJ1-1; D is perhaps TRBD1 (6 bases). This CDR3 contains 16 residues. Trimming pared 4 bases from V and 7 bases from J, leaving 22 bases between. The germline CDR1 and CDR2 sequences are MNHEY and SMNVEV (reference sequence). CDR3 bases: TGTGCCAGCAGTTCAACTCCGGACGGAGCCAGGGGTGAAGCTTTCTTT. Protein product: CASSSTPDGARGEAFF.

This clone was detected only once. This chain uses TRBV12-5 with TRBJ2-2, with 10 bases identical to TRBD2. CDR1 is LGHNT and CDR2 is FRNRAP in the germline V gene. V lost 0 bases to trimming and J lost 6 bases; unmatched junction nucleotides: 7. This CDR3 comprises 17 residues. The CDR3 region is CASGLVPIAGGAGELFF. CDR3 sequence (DNA): TGTGCTAGTGGTTTGGTACCAATAGCGGGAGGCGCCGGGGAGCTGTTTTTT.

The CDR3 is CASSKQGWQPQHF. The CDR3 nucleotides are TGTGCCAGCAGTAAACAGGGTTGGCAGCCCCAGCATTTT. V usage is TRBV6-5 and J usage is TRBJ1-5, with D possibly matching TRBD1 (6 bases). Trimming shortened V by 5 bases and J by 7 bases, and 12 bases separated the two germline ends. This CDR3 contains 13 residues. Germline values: CDR1 MNHEY, CDR2 SVGAGI.

This clone was picked up a small number of times. The chain is built from TRBV30 and TRBJ1-5, with D unclear. Per germline, CDR1 GTSNPN and CDR2 SVGIG (reference sequence). V gave up 2 bases and J gave up 0 bases, with 11 bases separating them. The length of the CDR3 is 15 residues. The CDR3 DNA reads TGTGCCTGGAGTAACGAGGGAAGTAGCAATCAGCCCCAGCATTTT. Amino acid sequence: CAWSNEGSSNQPQHF.

The chain uses TRBV7-8 and TRBJ1-1; D possibly corresponds to TRBD1 (6 bases). Germline V lookup: CDR1 SGHVS, CDR2 FQNEAQ. The CDR3 is 17 residues long. The germline V and J ends were trimmed by 5 bases and 0 bases, with 19 bases remaining between them. DNA of the CDR3: TGTGCCAGCAGCCAACCGAACAGGGTTTTTTTGAACACTGAAGCTTTCTTT. Its protein product is CASSQPNRVFLNTEAFF.

The chain joins TRBV7-2 to TRBJ2-5; 11 bases line up with TRBD2. The J call may be in error: the DNA end matches TRBJ2-7 better. Germline V gives CDR1 SGHTA, CDR2 FQGNSA. The CDR3 is 15 amino acids. The CDR3 spells CASSQIAGGPDEQYF. The DNA for the CDR3 is TGTGCCAGCAGCCAAATAGCGGGAGGGCCGGACGAGCAGTACTTC.

This chain connects TRBV5-5 to TRBJ2-7; 8 nucleotides match TRBD1. Losses at the gene ends were 3 bases for V and 4 bases for J; bases not matched to a gene: 15. From germline, CDR1 is SGHKS and CDR2 YYEKEE (reference sequence). The CDR3 length is 17 residues. The CDR3 reads CASSWTPRTGTRYEQYF. DNA for the CDR3: TGTGCCAGCAGCTGGACTCCGCGGACAGGGACAAGATACGAGCAGTACTTC.

The chain is built from TRBV6-4 and TRBJ2-1; D remains unclear. The length of the CDR3 is 14 residues. The V gene lost 0 bases and the J gene lost 8 bases, with 11 bases spanning the gap. Germline values: CDR1 MRHNA, CDR2 SNTAGT. The CDR3 nucleotides read TGTGCCAGCAGTGACTCTAGGCTCGGCGATGAGCAGTTCTTC. It codes for CASSDSRLGDEQFF.

CDR3 protein: CASSQTPGQLWMDTF. CDR3 DNA sequence: TGCGCCAGCAGCCAAACTCCGGGACAGCTTTGGATGGACACCTTC. The J gene is TRBJ1-2, the V gene TRBV4-1, with 7 bases identical to TRBD1. J lost 12 bases, V lost 2 bases, and 15 bases had no gene match. The CDR3 has 15 residues. Germline CDR1 and CDR2: MGHRA and YSYEKL.

This rearrangement joins TRBV9 to TRBJ2-1; D is unclear. The CDR3 extends over 15 amino acids. Per the germline V gene, CDR1 is SGDLS and CDR2 is YYNGEE. The germline V and J ends were trimmed by 5 bases and 1 base, with 13 bases remaining between them. CDR3 DNA sequence: TGTGCCAGCAGTGCCCTTGAGGTTTCCTACAATGAGCAGTTCTTC. It codes for CASSALEVSYNEQFF. Together with reference TRBV9 and TRBJ2-1, the CDR3 gives the full variable domain: DSGVTQTPKHLITATGQRVTLRCSPRSGDLSVYWYQQSLDQGLQFLIQYYNGEERAKGNILERFSAQQFPDLHSELNLSSLELGDSALYFCASSALEVSYNEQFFGPGTRLTVL.

The chain is built from TRBV13 and TRBJ2-1; 9 bases fit TRBD1. The CDR3 is made up of 15 amino acids. Germline V CDR1 and CDR2: PRHDT, FYEKMQ (reference sequence). Germline trimming cut 1 base from V and 6 bases from J; bases unmatched to any gene: 4. The CDR3 bases are TGTGCCAGCAGCTTAGTAGGGACAGGGACCAATGAGCAGTTCTTC. This encodes CASSLVGTGTNEQFF.

The chain couples TRBV27 to TRBJ1-2, with D hard to call. Germline values: CDR1 MNHEY, CDR2 SMNVEV (reference sequence). The CDR3 consists of 13 residues. Trimming cost V 2 bases and J 4 bases, with 8 bases left between them. The CDR3 DNA reads as TGTGCCAGCAGTTTAGACCTTTTCTATGGCTACACCTTC. It yields the protein CASSLDLFYGYTF.

The rearrangement joins TRBV7-2 to TRBJ2-1; D is possibly TRBD1 (5 bases). Per the germline V gene, CDR1 is SGHTA and CDR2 is FQGNSA. With 1 base removed from V and 7 bases from J, the gap between germline ends came to 11 bases. The CDR3 is made up of 14 amino acids. The DNA of the CDR3 is TGTGCCAGCAGCTTAGTAGGGGTCCTAAATGAGCAGTTCTTC. Its protein product is CASSLVGVLNEQFF.

The chain uses TRBV6-5 and TRBJ2-1, with TRBD2 matching 9 bases. Germline CDR1 reads MNHEY; CDR2 reads SVGAGI. The V segment lost 6 bases and the J segment 6 bases; nucleotides outside the gene matches: 3. This CDR3 region has 13 residues. The CDR3 bases are TGTGCCAGCAGGATAGCGGGAGTCAATGAGCAGTTCTTC. This translates into CASRIAGVNEQFF.

The chain carries TRBV9 and TRBJ1-3; 7 nucleotides match TRBD1. Germline V gene data show CDR1 as SGDLS and CDR2 as YYNGEE. With 0 bases clipped from V and 4 bases from J, the junction kept 7 bases outside the gene matches. The CDR3 loop spans 16 amino acids. CDR3 sequence (DNA): TGTGCCAGCAGCGTAGTCGAGGGGGCGGAGGGAAACACCATATATTTT. It codes for CASSVVEGAEGNTIYF.

CDR3 sequence (DNA): TGTGCCAGCAGCTTAGTGGACCTAAAGGCCGGGGAGCTGTTTTTT. Amino acids: CASSLVDLKAGELFF. The J gene is TRBJ2-2, the V gene TRBV7-8; D call uncertain. CDR1 is SGHVS and CDR2 is FQNEAQ in the germline V gene. Trimming shortened V by 1 base and J by 6 bases, and 12 bases separated the two germline ends. The CDR3 is 15 amino acids. Variable domain in full (rest from reference TRBV7-8 and TRBJ2-2): GAGVSQSPRYKVAKRGQDVALRCDPISGHVSLFWYQQALGQGPEFLTYFQNEAQLDKSGLPSDRFFAERPEGSVSTLKIQRTQQEDSAVYLCASSLVDLKAGELFFGEGSRLTVL.

This clone was seen a single time. The V and J genes are TRBV7-9 and TRBJ2-3; D may be TRBD1 (5 bases). Trimming left V 1 base short and J 5 bases short, with 13 bases between. The CDR3 has 15 amino acids. Germline V gene data show CDR1 as SEHNR and CDR2 as FQNEAQ (reference sequence). CDR3 coding DNA: TGTGCCAGCAGCTTAGGGCAGGGATACTTAGATACGCAGTATTTT. Amino acid sequence: CASSLGQGYLDTQYF.

CDR3 residues: CASSSRTGRSETQYF. CDR3 DNA sequence: TGTGCCAGCAGCTCGCGGACAGGGAGGTCGGAGACCCAGTACTTC. This chain joins TRBV7-9 and TRBJ2-5, with 8 bases that match TRBD1. J gave up 5 bases and V 4 bases, and 9 bases lay outside the gene matches. Germline V gene sequence: CDR1 SEHNR, CDR2 FQNEAQ (reference sequence). The CDR3 sequence is 15 residues long.

The V gene is TRBV29-1, the J gene TRBJ2-7; D remains unclear. V was trimmed by 5 bases and J by 0 bases, leaving 8 bases between them. Germline V lookup: CDR1 SQVTM, CDR2 ANQGSEA. The CDR3 totals 12 residues. In DNA, the CDR3 is TGCAGCGTTCAGGACGTCTCCTACGAGCAGTACTTC. Translation gives CSVQDVSYEQYF.

The table lists this clone with a count of one. The genes are TRBV5-3 and TRBJ2-7, with TRBD1 matching over 8 bases. TRBV5-3 falls under the ORF class, with uncertain function. V dropped 3 bases and J dropped 5; count of bases not matched to a gene: 7. This CDR3 contains 14 residues. CDR3 sequence reads: CARSSATGAHEQYF. The CDR3 coding sequence is TGTGCCAGAAGCTCGGCGACAGGGGCCCACGAGCAGTACTTC.

This clone occurred a few times. This rearrangement joins TRBV20-1 to TRBJ1-1; D is uncertain. CDR3 length: 10 residues. CDR1 DFQATT and CDR2 SNEGSKA come from the germline V gene (reference sequence). The CDR3 loop reads CRLVNTEAFF. CDR3 sequence (DNA): TGCAGATTAGTGAACACTGAAGCTTTCTTT.

This sequence joins TRBV6-5 and TRBJ2-7; 8 bases fit TRBD2. CDR1 is MNHEY, CDR2 SVGAGI, per germline. The CDR3 loop spans 14 amino acids. V gave up 8 bases and J gave up 2 bases; unmatched junction bases: 8. The CDR3 here is CASSFAGGAYEQYF. In DNA, the CDR3 is TGTGCCAGCTCGTTCGCGGGAGGAGCCTACGAGCAGTACTTC.

The chain is built from TRBV18 and TRBJ2-1; TRBD2 agrees at 11 bases. From germline, CDR1 is KGHSH and CDR2 LQKENI. The CDR3 length is 17 residues. V shed 0 bases, J shed 4 bases, and the junction held 5 bases outside the gene matches. The CDR3 DNA reads as TGTGCCAGCTCACCACCCGGACTAGCGGGTCTTTACAATGAGCAGTTCTTC. Translating gives CASSPPGLAGLYNEQFF.

The V and J genes are TRBV28 and TRBJ2-7; 7 positions agree with TRBD1. CDR3 length: 17 amino acids. Germline trimming cut 4 bases from V and 0 bases from J; bases unmatched to any gene: 12. Germline V gene sequence: CDR1 MDHEN, CDR2 SYDVKM. The CDR3 nucleotides are TGTGCCAGCAGTTCAATACCAATTTGGGACAGCTCCTACGAGCAGTACTTC. Protein: CASSSIPIWDSSYEQYF.

On this clone itself: Different DNA sequences within this sample yield the same CDR3. The chain carries TRBV28 and TRBJ1-2; 11 nucleotides match TRBD1. Germline-derived CDR1 and CDR2 are MDHEN and SYDVKM. V lost 2 bases to trimming and J lost 4 bases; unmatched junction nucleotides: 3. The CDR3 has 15 residues. This chain's CDR3 is CASSLGTGGFYGYTF. In nucleotides, the CDR3 is TGTGCCAGCAGTTTAGGGACAGGGGGTTTCTATGGCTACACCTTC.

The chain links TRBV7-8 to TRBJ2-7, with TRBD1 matching over 10 bases. Germline CDR1 reads SGHVS; CDR2 reads FQNEAQ. V shed 5 bases and J 2 bases; nucleotides not matched to a gene: 15. The CDR3 runs to 18 residues. CDR3 nucleotides: TGTGCCAGCAGCGTACCCGGGACAGGGGTCCCACCTACCTACGAGCAGTACTTC. It translates to CASSVPGTGVPPTYEQYF.

The chain recombines TRBV2 with TRBJ1-1; no clear D. CDR3 length equals 17 residues. V was shortened by 7 bases and J by 6 bases, with 27 bases between the two germline ends. Germline V gives CDR1 SNHLY, CDR2 FYNNEI. In DNA form, the CDR3 reads TGTGCCAGCATTAAGGACGCGGATTTCGTTCAGATCGCTGAAGCTTTCTTT. Translated: CASIKDADFVQIAEAFF.